A selection of T cell receptor beta chains follows, all from one sample in a study of graft-versus-host responses after intestinal transplantation. The protocol was immunoSEQ multiplex PCR, while the TCRdb copy is restricted to in-frame clones and leaves out a portion. The sample contains roughly 56,000 clones, 91% of which appear only once. This material consisted of PBMCs, taken about 4 months after intestinal transplantation. The source is a human patient who received an intestinal transplant, so some T cells may come from the graft donor. CDR3s leave out the opening cysteine and the closing phenylalanine or tryptophan. Fields, in order: J gene, V gene, D gene, clone size, CDR3 protein. The D gene is left open where the match is weak. A row's size may be missing; if present it is once, few, many or a size class.

>TRBJ1-3|TRBV27|TRBD1|-
ASSTITGGLSGNTIY
>TRBJ2-5|TRBV11-3|-|-
ASSLDSRVDETQY
>TRBJ2-7|TRBV5-8|TRBD1|-
ASSLQGAREQY
>TRBJ2-7|TRBV5-1|TRBD2|-
ASSLAGGSSYEQY
>TRBJ2-2|TRBV7-3|-|-
ASSPRRGGELF
>TRBJ1-1|TRBV7-9|-|once
ASSLGGETEAF
>TRBJ2-1|TRBV27|-|-
ASSLGGYNEQF
>TRBJ1-5|TRBV27|-|-
ASSLRGQPQH
>TRBJ1-6|TRBV11-2|-|once
ASSGDGSSPLH
>TRBJ2-2|TRBV2|-|-
ASSDLRFAGELF
>TRBJ2-1|TRBV4-1|-|-
ASSLGGPLNEQF
>TRBJ1-2|TRBV9|TRBD1|-
ASSVVGGGYGYT
>TRBJ2-7|TRBV29-1|TRBD2|-
SVEIAGGPSYEQY
>TRBJ2-7|TRBV30|TRBD1|-
AWSLGQGGEQY
>TRBJ2-1|TRBV11-2|TRBD2|-
ASSYWTSGRAGEQF
>TRBJ1-2|TRBV5-6|-|-
ASSPGRDYGYT
>TRBJ2-7|TRBV10-3|TRBD1|-
AISGTGVREQY
>TRBJ2-1|TRBV7-6|-|-
ASSLDPPGPPYNEQF
>TRBJ1-2|TRBV28|-|-
ASSAPGYLNYGYT
>TRBJ1-4|TRBV6-5|-|once
ASSYSTRSNVEKLF
>TRBJ2-1|TRBV18|-|-
ASYLQGGNEQF
>TRBJ1-1|TRBV28|TRBD1|-
ASQWDRGQEAF
>TRBJ2-7|TRBV28|-|-
ASSLFYEQY
>TRBJ1-1|TRBV30|TRBD1|-
AWDREWTEAF
>TRBJ2-7|TRBV27|-|-
ASSLALGKRGYEQY
>TRBJ2-2|TRBV4-1|TRBD2|-
ASSQLSSGGTGELF
>TRBJ2-5|TRBV27|TRBD2|-
ASRDLPGREQY
>TRBJ2-5|TRBV28|-|-
ASSFGFKQVPQETQY
>TRBJ2-7|TRBV7-2|-|-
ASSWVARAEQY
>TRBJ1-2|TRBV6-6|TRBD1|-
ASSPSGGDYGYT
>TRBJ2-2|TRBV11-2|TRBD2|once
ASSLDLGLAGTGELF
>TRBJ1-6|TRBV19|-|-
ASSVTGKSPLH
>TRBJ2-3|TRBV28|TRBD2|-
ASSLRLDSGGSTDTQY
>-|TRBV4-1|-|-
ASSQDRGFSYEQY
>TRBJ1-1|TRBV5-1|TRBD1|-
ASSGGQGGSTEAF
>TRBJ2-3|TRBV9|-|-
ASSSQTDTQY
>TRBJ2-3|TRBV7-8|-|-
ASSRLSRMTSTDTQY
>TRBJ1-4|TRBV6-5|-|once
ASSYSGFLNEKLF
>TRBJ1-1|TRBV7-3|TRBD1|-
ASSVTGGPNTEAF
>TRBJ1-4|TRBV5-4|TRBD1|-
ASSPEQDRGGEKLF
>-|TRBV7-8|TRBD1|-
ASSLRGQGSIDEQY
>TRBJ1-1|TRBV19|-|once
ASTQRNTEAF
>TRBJ2-7|TRBV27|TRBD1|-
ASSLGTGVYEQY
>TRBJ1-1|TRBV29-1|-|-
SVVAGLGWNTEAF
>TRBJ2-5|TRBV18|-|once
ASSSGQRETQY
>TRBJ1-1|TRBV7-8|-|-
ASSVDANTEAF
>TRBJ2-3|TRBV5-1|TRBD2|-
ASSSTSFLGADTQY
>TRBJ2-5|TRBV27|TRBD2|-
ASSPGLALETQY
>TRBJ2-2|TRBV27|-|-
ASSWTVPNTGELF
>TRBJ2-5|TRBV27|-|-
ASSLLGGTDQETQY
>TRBJ2-2|TRBV7-8|TRBD2|-
ASSLAGGLAGYHTGELF
>TRBJ2-2|TRBV5-1|TRBD1|-
ASSWTGTGDTGELF
>TRBJ2-7|TRBV6-1|TRBD2|-
ASSTGGSRYEQY
>TRBJ2-2|TRBV6-4|-|-
ASSPLMSGASGELF
>TRBJ1-1|TRBV6-6|-|-
ASHPPMNTEAF
>TRBJ2-3|TRBV29-1|TRBD2|-
SVASMAGADTQY
>TRBJ2-7|TRBV4-1|TRBD2|-
ASSPSGQGGDSYEQY
>TRBJ2-5|TRBV19|-|-
ASSGLSSGTQY
>-|TRBV9|TRBD1|-
ASSVGTGLLEQY